This T cell receptor beta chain emerged from a study of cytomegalovirus exposure and HLA in healthy donors. Details on this clone: The antigen remains undetermined.

PCR employed 60 Vbeta and 13 Jbeta primers. Data came from immunoSEQ multiplex PCR; TCRdb stores just in-frame clones and leaves some out. Among some 110,000 clones listed, about 80% were seen once. Germline trimming cut 4 bases from V and 7 bases from J; bases unmatched to any gene: 8. CDR3 size: 17 residues. Per germline, CDR1 SGHVS and CDR2 FQNEAQ. Study-wide points: Versus the 666-donor mean, an Asian-associated ancestry cluster reportedly showed fewer N-insertions in a later analysis. CMV serostatus stood as the only immune exposure information on hand.

Sample: PBMCs. This receptor was obtained from a woman aged 18-29 years in good health and CMV-seropositive. This chain connects TRBV7-8 to TRBJ2-1; 15 bases agree with TRBD2. This CDR3 is CASSYTGTSGRWNEQFF. In DNA form, the CDR3 reads TGTGCCAGCAGCTATACCGGGACTAGCGGGAGGTGGAATGAGCAGTTCTTC.